The clone carrying this TCR beta chain is judged large (0.1 to 1%). These data belong to a study of OX40 agonist ivuxolimab in advanced cancers. On the study more broadly: Dose-escalation patients had hepatocellular carcinoma, melanoma, renal cell or head and neck cancer.

This CDR3 has 13 residues. Germline V gene sequence: CDR1 MNHNS, CDR2 SASEGT. The V and J ends lost 6 bases and 6 bases respectively, with 12 bases between them. Data came from immunoSEQ multiplex PCR; TCRdb stores just in-frame clones and leaves some out. The sample lists roughly 50,000 clones, 85% to 95% occurring once. The clonotype originates from an adult with an advanced solid tumor such as melanoma, head and neck, liver or kidney cancer. This material consisted of CD4+ or CD8+ T cells sorted from blood, taken in a trial of the OX40 agonist ivuxolimab. The genes are TRBV6-1 and TRBJ1-5, with unresolved D. CDR3 bases: TGTGCCAGCAGAGCTACGGAAACTCAGCCCCAGCATTTT. Residues: CASRATETQPQHF.